The present T cell receptor (beta chain) was sequenced within a study of patients and donors after allogeneic stem cell transplantation. The V and J ends lost 6 bases and 7 bases, in that order; junction bases with no gene match: 6. Germline CDR1 reads DFQATT; CDR2 reads SNEGSKA (reference sequence). This CDR3 has 12 amino acids. This clonotype occurred many times. Each CDR3 protein gets one entry after TCRdb re-called the RT-PCR reads with MiXCR. Seen here are 70,000 to 95,000 distinct CDR3 sequences, roughly 5.1% observed once, and the top ten hold about 2.5%. The receptor was isolated from a human donor who was either an allogeneic HSCT recipient or a stem cell or donor lymphocyte infusion donor (not recorded which). It is not recorded whose cells these are; they may come from a transplant donor. The specimen sequenced was blood, either unsorted or a sorted T cell fraction (not recorded which). The chain couples TRBV20-1 to TRBJ2-1, with 7 positions matching TRBD2. CDR3 amino acids: CSASREVNEQFF. The CDR3 DNA reads TGCAGTGCGAGCCGGGAGGTAAATGAGCAGTTCTTC.